Presented here are 27 T cell receptor beta chains from one specimen sequenced in a study of T cell changes during pregnancy in multiple sclerosis. Assay: immunoSEQ multiplex PCR; the TCRdb copy retains only in-frame clones and omits some. This sample yields just under 70,000 clones, of which about 89% are seen a single time; 0.7% to 0.95% belongs to the top ten. The sample was peripheral blood, taken in the second trimester of pregnancy. These receptors originate from a female donor with multiple sclerosis, enrolled in a pregnancy study.

CDR3 DNA sequence: TGTGCCAGCAGTTACCCTCCAGAAAATCAGCCCCAGCATTTT. Translation: CASSYPPENQPQHF. J is TRBJ1-5 and V is TRBV6-6; no definite D call. V dropped 2 bases and J dropped 4 bases, with 9 bases sitting between them. CDR3 size: 14 residues. Germline V gives CDR1 MNHNY, CDR2 SVGAGI (reference sequence).

The chain combines TRBV5-5 with TRBJ1-2, with no clear D. The CDR3 runs 15 residues. Germline values: CDR1 SGHKS, CDR2 YYEKEE (reference sequence). Trimming took off 4 bases at V and 1 base at J, with 14 bases between the two ends. The CDR3 DNA reads TGTGCCAGCAGCATTCGGGTAACCCTTAACTATGGCTACACCTTC. It codes for CASSIRVTLNYGYTF.

This chain joins TRBV7-8 and TRBJ1-1; D gene ambiguous. Trimming stripped 0 bases from V and 7 bases from J, with 15 bases between. Germline-derived CDR1 and CDR2 are SGHVS and FQNEAQ. The CDR3 is 15 residues long. The chain's CDR3 is CASSLAQEGWVEAFF. The CDR3 nucleotides are TGTGCCAGCAGCTTAGCGCAGGAGGGTTGGGTTGAAGCTTTCTTT.

V is TRBV5-1 and J is TRBJ2-7; 8 bases line up with TRBD1. The CDR3 covers 14 residues. Germline trimming cut 0 bases from V and 2 bases from J; bases unmatched to any gene: 1. CDR1 and CDR2 from the germline V gene are SGHRS and YFSETQ. Here the CDR3 DNA reads TGCGCCAGCAGCTTGGTACAGGGGGCCTACGAGCAGTACTTC. It yields the protein CASSLVQGAYEQYF.

The chain is built from TRBV2 and TRBJ1-1; D gene ambiguous. Germline assignment: CDR1 SNHLY and CDR2 FYNNEI. This CDR3 is 14 amino acids long. The CDR3 DNA follows: TGTGGCACTATGCGGGCACAGACGAACACTGAAGCTTTCTTT. It translates to CGTMRAQTNTEAFF.

The J gene is TRBJ2-6, the V gene TRBV27; D unresolved. Germline-derived CDR1 and CDR2 are MNHEY and SMNVEV (reference sequence). V lost 7 bases and J 1 base, leaving 5 bases between the germline ends. The CDR3 contains 13 residues. The CDR3 region is CASKESGANVLTF. The CDR3 DNA reads as TGTGCCAGCAAGGAGTCTGGGGCCAACGTCCTGACTTTC.

The J gene is TRBJ1-2, the V gene TRBV4-1, with 12 bases identical to TRBD1. The germline gives CDR1 MGHRA, CDR2 YSYEKL. CDR3 length equals 18 residues. V trimming: 5 bases; J trimming: 0 bases; junction bases outside the gene matches: 10. The DNA of the CDR3 is TGCGCCAGCAGCGCCCGGGACAGGGGGCTAACAGCTAACTATGGCTACACCTTC. Translation: CASSARDRGLTANYGYTF.

The rearrangement uses TRBV7-9 and TRBJ1-1; 7 bases align to TRBD1. The V and J ends lost 5 bases and 1 base, in that order; junction bases with no gene match: 13. Germline V lookup: CDR1 SEHNR, CDR2 FQNEAQ (reference sequence). This CDR3 region has 17 residues. CDR3 coding DNA: TGTGCCAGCAGCCCCCGGGTGACAGGGTGGAGGAACACTGAAGCTTTCTTT. It translates to CASSPRVTGWRNTEAFF.

The chain carries TRBV7-8 and TRBJ1-5, with D possibly being TRBD1 (5 bases). CDR3 length equals 15 residues. The germline V gene has CDR1 SGHVS and CDR2 FQNEAQ. V dropped 0 bases and J dropped 2 bases, with 8 bases sitting between them. CDR3 DNA sequence: TGTGCCAGCAGCTTAGCAGGGGATGGCAATCAGCCCCAGCATTTT. Amino acid sequence: CASSLAGDGNQPQHF.

V is TRBV27 and J is TRBJ1-2, with 9 bases aligning to TRBD1. CDR1 is MNHEY, CDR2 SMNVEV, per germline (reference sequence). The CDR3 covers 14 residues. Trimming removed 6 bases from V and 7 bases from J; junction bases left unmatched: 9. CDR3 coding DNA: TGTGCCAGCAGGACTACAGGGGGCGCGGGTGGCTACACCTTC. Translation gives CASRTTGGAGGYTF.

The chain carries TRBV5-1 and TRBJ1-1; possibly TRBD1 for D (5 bases). The CDR3 has 14 residues. Deletions cut 1 base from V and 1 base from J, with 8 bases between. Germline V gene lookup returns CDR1 SGHRS and CDR2 YFSETQ. The CDR3 DNA reads as TGCGCCAGCAGCTTGACACAGGCGAACACTGAAGCTTTCTTT. This sequence encodes CASSLTQANTEAFF.

The CDR3 here is CASSMTGTGQETQYF. In DNA form, the CDR3 reads TGTGCCAGCAGCATGACCGGGACTGGCCAAGAGACCCAGTACTTC. The rearrangement links TRBV7-3 to TRBJ2-5; a weak D match, TRBD2 (6 bases). V was pared by 5 bases and J by 1 base, with 14 bases between. The CDR3 loop spans 15 amino acids. The germline V gene has CDR1 SGHTA and CDR2 FQGTGA.

This chain connects TRBV9 to TRBJ2-1; 12 nucleotides agree with TRBD2. The CDR3 is 17 residues long. J was trimmed by 7 bases and V by 4 bases; bases with no gene match: 12. Germline CDR1 is SGDLS and CDR2 is YYNGEE. The CDR3 spells CASSNALAGGHVNEQFF. The CDR3 DNA is TGTGCCAGCAGCAATGCCCTAGCGGGGGGGCATGTGAATGAGCAGTTCTTC.

The rearrangement joins TRBV4-2 to TRBJ1-1, with unresolved D. CDR1 is LGHNA, CDR2 YNFKEQ, per germline. Trimming removed 0 bases from V and 1 base from J, with 9 bases in between. The CDR3 consists of 15 residues. The CDR3 here is CASSQDRGGNTEAFF. The CDR3 DNA sequence: TGTGCCAGCAGCCAAGATCGGGGAGGGAACACTGAAGCTTTCTTT.

The genes are TRBV11-3 and TRBJ2-2, with 8 positions matching TRBD1. Germline V gives CDR1 SGHNT, CDR2 YENEEA. Trimming cost V 5 bases and J 3 bases; bases outside gene matches: 5. CDR3 length: 15 residues. In nucleotides, the CDR3 is TGTGCCAGCAGCACCGGACAGGGCGACACCGGGGAGCTGTTTTTT. Protein product: CASSTGQGDTGELFF.

This rearrangement joins TRBV21-1 to TRBJ1-5. TRBV21-1 counts as a pseudogene. This CDR3 contains 14 residues. The CDR3, as DNA: TGTGCCAGCAGCAAAGTGGAGCACCATCAGCCCCAGCATTTT. Protein sequence: CASSKVEHHQPQHF.

V gene TRBV19 combines with J gene TRBJ1-4; 10 bases fit TRBD1. V was clipped by 5 bases and J by 8 bases; unmatched bases: 5. Germline CDR1 LNHDA, CDR2 SQIVND (reference sequence). The CDR3 extends over 14 amino acids. The CDR3 DNA is TGTGCCAGTAGTGCGGGACAGGGGAACGAAAAACTGTTTTTT. This codes for CASSAGQGNEKLFF.

There are a few counts of this clone. The genes are TRBV5-1 and TRBJ1-1; D is unclear. V was cut by 4 bases and J by 5 bases, with 12 bases left in between. Germline CDR1 and CDR2: SGHRS and YFSETQ. CDR3 size: 13 residues. The CDR3 coding sequence is TGCGCCAGCAGCCCGTCGGGAGGGACTGAAGCTTTCTTT. Its protein product is CASSPSGGTEAFF.

V usage is TRBV9 and J usage is TRBJ2-5; a possible D gene is TRBD2 (6 bases). V was cut by 1 base and J by 2 bases, with 12 bases left in between. CDR3 length: 15 residues. Germline values: CDR1 SGDLS, CDR2 YYNGEE. The CDR3 protein is CASSVSPSGQETQYF. CDR3 DNA sequence: TGTGCCAGCAGCGTAAGTCCCAGCGGGCAAGAGACCCAGTACTTC. The complete variable domain, with remaining parts taken from reference TRBV9 and TRBJ2-5, reads DSGVTQTPKHLITATGQRVTLRCSPRSGDLSVYWYQQSLDQGLQFLIQYYNGEERAKGNILERFSAQQFPDLHSELNLSSLELGDSALYFCASSVSPSGQETQYFGPGTRLLVL.

V and J are TRBV7-9 and TRBJ2-5, with 9 bases matching TRBD1. CDR1 is SEHNR, CDR2 FQNEAQ, per germline (reference sequence). Losses at the gene ends were 3 bases for V and 1 base for J; bases not matched to a gene: 3. This CDR3 contains 15 residues. Here the CDR3 DNA reads TGTGCCAGCAGCTTCTCGACAGGGGGCCAAGAGACCCAGTACTTC. This codes for CASSFSTGGQETQYF.

V gene TRBV27 combines with J gene TRBJ1-2, with 7 positions matching TRBD1. Trimming cost V 0 bases and J 4 bases; bases outside gene matches: 5. Germline loops: CDR1 MNHEY, CDR2 SMNVEV (reference sequence). The CDR3 is 15 amino acids. The CDR3 DNA follows: TGTGCCAGCAGTTTATCGATCTCAGGGGGCTATGGCTACACCTTC. Protein sequence: CASSLSISGGYGYTF.

The V call is TRBV11-2, the J call TRBJ2-3, with TRBD1 matching 10 bases. The CDR3 has 16 residues. Germline V gene sequence: CDR1 SGHAT, CDR2 FQNNGV. V was clipped by 4 bases and J by 2 bases; unmatched bases: 6. The CDR3: CASSSRTGGYTDTQYF. CDR3 bases: TGTGCCAGCAGCTCAAGGACAGGGGGTTACACAGATACGCAGTATTTT.

The chain uses TRBV6-5 and TRBJ1-4; 9 nucleotides line up with TRBD1. The V gene's germline CDR1 is MNHEY and CDR2 SVGAGI. Trimming cost V 6 bases and J 8 bases; bases outside gene matches: 7. The length of the CDR3 is 14 residues. The CDR3 coding sequence is TGTGCCAGCAGAGGACAGGGGTTAGACGAAAAACTGTTTTTT. This translates into CASRGQGLDEKLFF.

The DNA for the CDR3 is TGTGCCAGCAGCCAAAGGTCCGGGACTAGTGTTTTCGATGAGCAGTTCTTC. Its protein product is CASSQRSGTSVFDEQFF. The chain uses TRBV4-2 and TRBJ2-1, with 8 positions matching TRBD2. The V segment lost 2 bases and the J segment 8 bases; nucleotides outside the gene matches: 14. This CDR3 contains 17 residues. Per germline, CDR1 LGHNA and CDR2 YNFKEQ.

In its sample, this clone was seen once. The chain joins TRBV21-1 to TRBJ1-6; the table's D gene call, TRBD1, was not cross checked with the DNA. TRBV21-1 is reported as a pseudogene. The CDR3 sequence is 16 residues long. CDR3 in amino acids: CASSPPQGPYNSPLHF. CDR3 nucleotide sequence: TGTGCCAGCAGCCCCCCACAGGGGCCCTATAATTCACCCCTCCACTTT.

The rearrangement links TRBV7-9 to TRBJ1-2; D ambiguous. CDR3 length: 12 residues. Per the germline V gene, CDR1 is SEHNR and CDR2 is FQNEAQ (reference sequence). Trimming removed 1 base from V and 6 bases from J, with 6 bases in between. CDR3 in amino acids: CASSLGENGYTF. The CDR3 coding sequence is TGTGCCAGCAGCTTAGGGGAGAATGGCTACACCTTC.

The chain recombines TRBV9 with TRBJ2-2; TRBD2 matches at 15 bases. The CDR3 covers 18 residues. Germline CDR1 SGDLS, CDR2 YYNGEE. The V segment lost 6 bases and the J segment 4 bases; nucleotides outside the gene matches: 10. The CDR3 coding sequence is TGTGCCAGCACCGTGGGACTAGCGGGGGGAATTAGCACCGGGGAGCTGTTTTTT. This sequence encodes CASTVGLAGGISTGELFF.